The 28 T cell receptor beta chains below were found in one sample sequenced in a study of CD8+ T cells in alopecia areata. Sequencing used cDNA as its template, made by extracting RNA and reverse transcribing it. Profiled with immunoSEQ multiplex PCR; TCRdb holds only in-frame clones, not every one. The sample holds about 110,000 clones, approximately 61% seen once. The sequenced sample was NKG2D-low CD8+ T cells sorted from blood. The source is a human donor with alopecia areata.

The gene calls are TRBV28 and TRBJ2-7; 7 bases agree with TRBD1. The CDR3 is 15 residues long. CDR1 is MDHEN and CDR2 is SYDVKM in the germline V gene. V lost 1 base to trimming and J lost 6 bases; unmatched junction nucleotides: 9. The CDR3 sequence: CASSLYRGTLGEQYF. As DNA, the CDR3 is TGTGCCAGCAGTTTATACAGGGGAACGCTAGGCGAGCAGTACTTC.

This clone appeared once. This sequence joins TRBV13 and TRBJ2-1, with D tentatively TRBD2 (5 bases). Trimming removed 4 bases at V and 1 base at J, with 11 bases between. Germline CDR1 PRHDT, CDR2 FYEKMQ (reference sequence). The CDR3 runs to 15 residues. The CDR3 reads CASSSPTSSYNEQFF. The CDR3 nucleotides read TGTGCCAGCAGCTCCCCCACTAGTTCCTACAATGAGCAGTTCTTC.

This clone has only a few counts. The chain recombines TRBV7-9 with TRBJ2-3; TRBD1 is a possible D gene (6 bases). V was clipped by 5 bases and J by 1 base, with 10 bases between them. CDR1 is SEHNR, CDR2 FQNEAQ, per germline (reference sequence). The CDR3 covers 14 residues. Here the CDR3 reads CASSLWTGTDTQYF. CDR3 in DNA: TGTGCCAGCAGCCTCTGGACAGGCACAGATACGCAGTATTTT. Full variable domain (rest looked up from reference TRBV7-9 and TRBJ2-3): DTGVSQNPRHKITKRGQNVTFRCDPISEHNRLYWYRQTLGQGPEFLTYFQNEAQLEKSRLLSDRFSAERPKGSFSTLEIQRTEQGDSAMYLCASSLWTGTDTQYFGPGTRLTVL.

This chain joins TRBV13 and TRBJ2-1; 10 bases fit TRBD1. The J segment lost 8 bases and the V segment lost 4 bases, leaving 8 bases of the junction unmatched. The CDR3 is 15 amino acids. CDR1 and CDR2 from the germline V gene are PRHDT and FYEKMQ (reference sequence). The CDR3 bases are TGTGCCAGCAGCTCCCGGACAGGGGGGACGGATGAGCAGTTCTTC. Amino acids: CASSSRTGGTDEQFF.

CDR3 residues: CASSSTRTAYEQYF. CDR3 in DNA: TGCGCCAGCAGCTCTACCCGGACAGCCTACGAGCAGTACTTC. The chain has TRBV5-1 and TRBJ2-7; TRBD1 might be the D (6 bases). Trimming removed 3 bases at V and 2 bases at J, with 12 bases between. In germline, CDR1 is SGHRS, CDR2 YFSETQ. The CDR3 spans 14 residues.

The sample holds one count of this clone. The chain is built from TRBV28 and TRBJ2-1; 9 positions agree with TRBD2. The CDR3 contains 14 residues. The V gene end was trimmed by 6 bases and the J gene end by 3 bases; junction bases not matched to a gene: 3. CDR1 is MDHEN and CDR2 is SYDVKM in the germline V gene. For the CDR3, the DNA is TGTGCCAGCAGGGGGACTAGCCACTACAATGAGCAGTTCTTC. This encodes CASRGTSHYNEQFF.

The chain combines TRBV5-4 with TRBJ2-6, with 8 bases matching TRBD2. Per the germline V gene, CDR1 is SGHNT and CDR2 is YYREEE (reference sequence). This CDR3 has 19 residues. The J segment lost 4 bases and the V segment lost 9 bases, leaving 21 bases of the junction unmatched. The CDR3 DNA follows: TGTGCCACCGAACGCCTGCCGGGACTAGTAACACCCGGGGCCAACGTCCTGACTTTC. Translated, it gives CATERLPGLVTPGANVLTF.

The chain has TRBV27 and TRBJ2-7; tentatively, D is TRBD1 (5 bases). CDR3 length: 12 residues. Germline V lookup: CDR1 MNHEY, CDR2 SMNVEV (reference sequence). The V end was cut by 6 bases, the J end by 5 bases, with 11 bases between. The CDR3 DNA sequence: TGTGCCAGCAGGACCAGGGCGGACGAGCAGTACTTC. Its translation is CASRTRADEQYF.

The chain couples TRBV6-1 to TRBJ2-7, with D tentatively TRBD2 (5 bases). Germline V lookup: CDR1 MNHNS, CDR2 SASEGT. The CDR3 sequence is 17 residues long. V lost 2 bases and J lost 1, with 18 bases in between. The CDR3 spells CASSEFPQARTSYEQYF. The CDR3 DNA follows: TGTGCCAGCAGTGAATTTCCCCAGGCCAGGACTTCCTACGAGCAGTACTTC.

The V call is TRBV27, the J call TRBJ1-2, with D uncertain. V dropped 5 bases and J dropped 7 bases, with 14 bases sitting between them. CDR3 length: 13 residues. Germline loops: CDR1 MNHEY, CDR2 SMNVEV (reference sequence). The CDR3: CASSPDDRGGYTF. CDR3 coding DNA: TGTGCCAGCAGTCCAGATGACCGGGGTGGCTACACCTTC.

This clone has only a few counts. CDR3 sequence: CASVPSGSSYNEQFF. CDR3 in DNA: TGTGCCAGCGTCCCCTCTGGGAGCTCCTACAATGAGCAGTTCTTC. This chain links TRBV19 with TRBJ2-1; TRBD2 is a possible D gene (5 bases). CDR1 is LNHDA, CDR2 SQIVND, per germline (reference sequence). The length of the CDR3 is 15 residues. V was cut by 9 bases and J by 0 bases, with 15 bases left in between.

The V call is TRBV27, the J call TRBJ2-1; 8 positions match TRBD2. The CDR3 has 17 residues. Trimming cost V 3 bases and J 2 bases; bases outside gene matches: 9. Germline loops: CDR1 MNHEY, CDR2 SMNVEV (reference sequence). The CDR3 DNA follows: TGTGCCAGCAGTTTCCCCCCAGCGGGAGACACCTACAATGAGCAGTTCTTC. The encoded protein is CASSFPPAGDTYNEQFF.

The chain recombines TRBV7-2 with TRBJ2-1; 8 nucleotides match TRBD2. The J segment lost 6 bases and the V segment lost 4 bases, leaving 8 bases of the junction unmatched. The germline V gene has CDR1 SGHTA and CDR2 FQGNSA. This CDR3 contains 15 residues. CDR3 loop: CASSSPGSGSNEQFF. CDR3 DNA sequence: TGTGCCAGCAGCTCCCCGGGGAGCGGGAGCAATGAGCAGTTCTTC.

The gene calls are TRBV14 and TRBJ2-7, with TRBD2 matching 7 bases. V lost 3 bases and J lost 0; bases outside the gene matches: 8. The germline gives CDR1 SGHDN, CDR2 FVKESK. CDR3 length: 16 amino acids. CDR3: CASSQINGRSSYEQYF. The DNA of the CDR3 is TGTGCCAGCAGCCAGATTAACGGGAGGAGCTCCTACGAGCAGTACTTC.

This chain connects TRBV7-9 to TRBJ2-1, with D possibly being TRBD2 (6 bases). Germline values: CDR1 SEHNR, CDR2 FQNEAQ (reference sequence). The V and J ends lost 3 bases and 7 bases respectively, with 16 bases between them. The CDR3 has 15 residues. CDR3 sequence (DNA): TGTGCCAGCAGCTTCTTAGCAGGAGGGCCAAATGAGCAGTTCTTC. This gives the protein CASSFLAGGPNEQFF.

The chain couples TRBV6-6 to TRBJ2-2; 13 bases are a match to TRBD2. This CDR3 has 16 residues. Germline V gives CDR1 MNHNY, CDR2 SVGAGI (reference sequence). V dropped 2 bases and J dropped 3; count of bases not matched to a gene: 0. The CDR3 region has the DNA TGTGCCAGCAGTTACGGACTAGCGGGAGACACCGGGGAGCTGTTTTTT. It yields the protein CASSYGLAGDTGELFF.

The chain couples TRBV5-6 to TRBJ2-7; 9 bases line up with TRBD2. J lost 4 bases, V lost 4 bases, and 21 bases had no gene match. Germline assignment: CDR1 SGHDT and CDR2 YYEEEE. The CDR3 sequence is 19 residues long. The CDR3 protein is CASSSTDTVAAGGRYEQYF. Here the CDR3 DNA reads TGTGCCAGCAGCAGTACCGATACCGTTGCAGCGGGAGGCCGATACGAGCAGTACTTC. Drawing the rest from reference TRBV5-6 and TRBJ2-7, the complete variable domain is DAGVTQSPTHLIKTRGQQVTLRCSPKSGHDTVSWYQQALGQGPQFIFQYYEEEERQRGNFPDRFSGHQFPNYSSELNVNALLLGDSALYLCASSSTDTVAAGGRYEQYFGPGTRLTVT.

Concerning this clone: At the DNA level, this CDR3 is encoded by other sequences in the same sample as well. The chain carries TRBV27 and TRBJ2-6, with D unclear. Trimming removed 0 bases from V and 4 bases from J, with 4 bases in between. The CDR3 length is 14 residues. CDR1 and CDR2 (germline): MNHEY, SMNVEV (reference sequence). The CDR3: CASSLSTGANVLTF. CDR3 nucleotide sequence: TGTGCCAGCAGTTTATCGACCGGGGCCAACGTCCTGACTTTC.

The CDR3 spells CASSARSMGPYEQYF. For the CDR3, the DNA is TGTGCCAGCAGTGCAAGGAGTATGGGACCCTACGAGCAGTACTTC. The J gene is TRBJ2-7, the V gene TRBV6-1, with D possibly being TRBD1 or TRBD2 (5 bases each). CDR1 and CDR2 (germline): MNHNS, SASEGT. This CDR3 has 15 amino acids. V gave up 4 bases and J gave up 2 bases, with 15 bases separating them.

This clone was observed a handful of times. This rearrangement joins TRBV27 to TRBJ1-2, with a possible D match to TRBD1 (6 bases). Germline lookup yields CDR1 MNHEY and CDR2 SMNVEV (reference sequence). Trimming left V 7 bases short and J 3 bases short, with 18 bases between. The CDR3 is 15 residues long. The CDR3 nucleotides read TGTGCCAGCAAGTCTGAAGGGGGAGGGTACTATGGCTACACCTTC. It specifies CASKSEGGGYYGYTF.

V gene TRBV27 combines with J gene TRBJ2-3; unclear D gene. With 9 bases removed from V and 1 base from J, the gap between germline ends came to 8 bases. The CDR3 contains 12 residues. CDR1 is MNHEY, CDR2 SMNVEV, per germline (reference sequence). The DNA of the CDR3 is TGTGCCAGTTCCGAGGGCACAGATACGCAGTATTTT. This gives the protein CASSEGTDTQYF.

The rearrangement links TRBV27 to TRBJ1-3; the D is unclear. This CDR3 contains 11 residues. The V gene's germline CDR1 is MNHEY and CDR2 SMNVEV (reference sequence). The germline V and J ends were trimmed by 8 bases and 1 base, with 3 bases remaining between them. For the CDR3, the DNA is TGTGCCAGCGCGTCTGGAAACACCATATATTTT. It is translated as CASASGNTIYF.

This clone was recorded a few times. V and J are TRBV29-1 and TRBJ1-2; D is undetermined. Trimming stripped 1 base from V and 7 bases from J, with 10 bases between. The length of the CDR3 is 12 residues. From germline, CDR1 is SQVTM and CDR2 ANQGSEA. The CDR3 bases are TGCAGCGTTGAAGGGGAAACGTTTGGCTACACCTTC. Encoded protein: CSVEGETFGYTF.

This clone was counted between two and nine times. V gene TRBV27 combines with J gene TRBJ2-5; D is uncertain. Trimming left V 3 bases short and J 2 bases short, with 7 bases between. The germline V gene encodes CDR1 MNHEY and CDR2 SMNVEV (reference sequence). The CDR3 is made up of 13 amino acids. The CDR3 protein is CASSLRFQETQYF. CDR3 coding DNA: TGTGCCAGCAGTTTGAGGTTTCAAGAGACCCAGTACTTC.

The chain uses TRBV18 and TRBJ1-1, with 7 bases that match TRBD1. The CDR3 totals 16 residues. Per germline, CDR1 KGHSH and CDR2 LQKENI. Trimming at V came to 6 bases and at J to 1 base, leaving 11 bases not matched to a gene. The CDR3 protein is CASSKDRTVRNTEAFF. The CDR3 DNA sequence: TGTGCCAGCTCCAAGGACAGGACTGTGAGGAACACTGAAGCTTTCTTT.

The chain employs TRBV5-1 and TRBJ2-7, with a possible D match to TRBD2 (5 bases). The CDR3 has 15 amino acids. The V gene lost 0 bases and the J gene lost 2 bases, with 12 bases spanning the gap. From germline, CDR1 is SGHRS and CDR2 YFSETQ. The CDR3 region is CASSLAPGSTYEQYF. The CDR3 DNA reads TGCGCCAGCAGCTTGGCCCCGGGGAGCACCTACGAGCAGTACTTC. The variable domain in full, with the rest retrieved from reference TRBV5-1 and TRBJ2-7, is KAGVTQTPRYLIKTRGQQVTLSCSPISGHRSVSWYQQTPGQGLQFLFEYFSETQRNKGNFPGRFSGRQFSNSRSEMNVSTLELGDSALYLCASSLAPGSTYEQYFGPGTRLTVT.

This clone showed up just a few times. This sequence joins TRBV29-1 and TRBJ1-2; D unclear. The germline V gene has CDR1 SQVTM and CDR2 ANQGSEA. The CDR3 totals 11 residues. The V end lost 5 bases, the J end lost 8 bases, and 12 bases lay between the germline ends. In DNA form, the CDR3 reads TGCAGCGTTCGTAGGGTGGGAGGCTACACCTTC. It translates to CSVRRVGGYTF.

The chain combines TRBV11-2 with TRBJ2-5, with TRBD2 identical over 8 bases. V shed 5 bases, J shed 9 bases, and the junction held 14 bases outside the gene matches. In germline, CDR1 is SGHAT, CDR2 FQNNGV. The CDR3 is 15 residues long. The CDR3 sequence: CASSPTRSGSGPQYF. In nucleotides, the CDR3 is TGTGCCAGCAGCCCCACGAGGAGCGGGAGTGGCCCCCAGTACTTC.